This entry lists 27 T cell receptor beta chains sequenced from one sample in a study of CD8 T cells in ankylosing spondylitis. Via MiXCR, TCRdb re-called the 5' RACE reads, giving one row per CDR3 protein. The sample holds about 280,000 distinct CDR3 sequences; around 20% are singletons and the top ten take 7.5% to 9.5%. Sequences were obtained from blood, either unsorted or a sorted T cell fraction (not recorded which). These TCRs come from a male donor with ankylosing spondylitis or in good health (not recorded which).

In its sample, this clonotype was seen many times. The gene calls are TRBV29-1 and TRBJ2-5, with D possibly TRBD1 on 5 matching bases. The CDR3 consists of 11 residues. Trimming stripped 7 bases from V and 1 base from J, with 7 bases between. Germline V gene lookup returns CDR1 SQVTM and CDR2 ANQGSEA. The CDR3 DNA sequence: TGCAGCGCCGACAGCCAAGAGACCCAGTACTTC. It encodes CSADSQETQYF.

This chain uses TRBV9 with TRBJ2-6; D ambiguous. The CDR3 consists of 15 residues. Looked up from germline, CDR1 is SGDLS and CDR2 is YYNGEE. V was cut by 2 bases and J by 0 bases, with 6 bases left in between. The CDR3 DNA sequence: TGTGCCAGCAGCGTTTGGGTCTCTGGGGCCAACGTCCTGACTTTC. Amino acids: CASSVWVSGANVLTF. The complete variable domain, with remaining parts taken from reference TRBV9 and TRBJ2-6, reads DSGVTQTPKHLITATGQRVTLRCSPRSGDLSVYWYQQSLDQGLQFLIQYYNGEERAKGNILERFSAQQFPDLHSELNLSSLELGDSALYFCASSVWVSGANVLTFGAGSRLTVL.

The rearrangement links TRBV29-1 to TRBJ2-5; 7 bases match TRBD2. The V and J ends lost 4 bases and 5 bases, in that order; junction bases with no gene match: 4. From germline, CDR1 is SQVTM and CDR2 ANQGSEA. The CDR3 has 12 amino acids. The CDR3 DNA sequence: TGCAGCGTTGTATTCGGGGGGGAGACCCAGTACTTC. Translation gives CSVVFGGETQYF. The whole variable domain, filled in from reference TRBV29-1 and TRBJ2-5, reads SAVISQKPSRDICQRGTSLTIQCQVDSQVTMMFWYRQQPGQSLTLIATANQGSEATYESGFVIDKFPISRPNLTFSTLTVSNMSPEDSSIYLCSVVFGGETQYFGPGTRLLVL.

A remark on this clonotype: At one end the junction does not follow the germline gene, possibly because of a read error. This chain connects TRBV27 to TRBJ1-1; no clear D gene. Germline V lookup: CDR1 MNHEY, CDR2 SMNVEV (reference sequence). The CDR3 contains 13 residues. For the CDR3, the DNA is TGTGCCAGCAGTTTCATTTCCGTATCTGAGGCTTTCTTT. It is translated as CASSFISVSEAFF.

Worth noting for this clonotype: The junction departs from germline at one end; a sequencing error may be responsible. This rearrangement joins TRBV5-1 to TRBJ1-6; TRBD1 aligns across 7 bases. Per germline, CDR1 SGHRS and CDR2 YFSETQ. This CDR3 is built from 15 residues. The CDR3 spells CASSLSGTEDSRLHF. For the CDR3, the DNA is TGCGCCAGCAGCTTGTCCGGGACAGAAGATTCACGCCTCCACTTT.

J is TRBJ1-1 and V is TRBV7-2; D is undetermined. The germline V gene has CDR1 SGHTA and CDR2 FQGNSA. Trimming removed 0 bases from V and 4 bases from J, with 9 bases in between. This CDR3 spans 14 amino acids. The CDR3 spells CASSLARLGTEAFF. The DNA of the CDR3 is TGTGCCAGCAGCTTAGCCAGGCTGGGCACTGAAGCTTTCTTT.

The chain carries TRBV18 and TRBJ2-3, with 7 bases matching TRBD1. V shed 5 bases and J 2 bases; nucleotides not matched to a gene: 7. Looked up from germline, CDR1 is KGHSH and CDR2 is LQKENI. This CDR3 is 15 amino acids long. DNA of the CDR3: TGTGCCAGCTCATACAGGGGATCGAACACAGATACGCAGTATTTT. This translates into CASSYRGSNTDTQYF.

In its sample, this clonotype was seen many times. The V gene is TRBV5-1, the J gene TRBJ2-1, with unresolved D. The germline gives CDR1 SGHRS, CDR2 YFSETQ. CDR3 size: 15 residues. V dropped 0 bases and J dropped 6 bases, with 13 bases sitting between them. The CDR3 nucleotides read TGCGCCAGCAGCTTGGATACGGGCGCGCGCAATGAGCAGTTCTTC. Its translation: CASSLDTGARNEQFF.

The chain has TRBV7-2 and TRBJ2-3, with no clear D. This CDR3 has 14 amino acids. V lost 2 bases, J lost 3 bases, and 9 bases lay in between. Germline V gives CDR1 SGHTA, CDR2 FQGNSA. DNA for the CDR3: TGTGCCAGCAGCTTAAGTAGGAAGACAGATACGCAGTATTTT. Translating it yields CASSLSRKTDTQYF.

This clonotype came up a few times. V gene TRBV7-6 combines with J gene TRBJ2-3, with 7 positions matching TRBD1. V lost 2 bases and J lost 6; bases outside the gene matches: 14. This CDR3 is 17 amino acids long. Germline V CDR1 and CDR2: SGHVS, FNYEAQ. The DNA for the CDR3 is TGTGCCAGCAGCTTAACTCCTTACAGGGGACGGCAGGATACGCAGTATTTT. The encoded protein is CASSLTPYRGRQDTQYF.

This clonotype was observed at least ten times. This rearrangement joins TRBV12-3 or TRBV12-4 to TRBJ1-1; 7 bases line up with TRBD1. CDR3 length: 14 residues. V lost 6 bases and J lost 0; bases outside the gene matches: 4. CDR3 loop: CASSRDSMNTEAFF. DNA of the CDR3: TGTGCCAGCAGCCGGGACAGTATGAACACTGAAGCTTTCTTT.

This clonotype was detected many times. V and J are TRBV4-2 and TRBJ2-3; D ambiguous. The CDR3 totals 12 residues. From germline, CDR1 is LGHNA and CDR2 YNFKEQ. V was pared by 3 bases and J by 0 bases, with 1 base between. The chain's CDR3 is CASSQSTDTQYF. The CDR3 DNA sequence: TGTGCCAGCAGCCAGAGCACAGATACGCAGTATTTT.

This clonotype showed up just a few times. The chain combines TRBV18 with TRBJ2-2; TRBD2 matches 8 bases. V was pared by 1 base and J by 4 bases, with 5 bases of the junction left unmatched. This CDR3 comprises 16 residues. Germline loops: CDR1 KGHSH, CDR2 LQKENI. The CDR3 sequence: CASSPQPTSVTGELFF. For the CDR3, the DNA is TGTGCCAGCTCACCACAACCGACTAGCGTCACCGGGGAGCTGTTTTTT. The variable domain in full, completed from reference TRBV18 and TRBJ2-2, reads NAGVMQNPRHLVRRRGQEARLRCSPMKGHSHVYWYRQLPEEGLKFMVYLQKENIIDESGMPKERFSAEFPKEGPSILRIQQVVRGDSAAYFCASSPQPTSVTGELFFGEGSRLTVL.

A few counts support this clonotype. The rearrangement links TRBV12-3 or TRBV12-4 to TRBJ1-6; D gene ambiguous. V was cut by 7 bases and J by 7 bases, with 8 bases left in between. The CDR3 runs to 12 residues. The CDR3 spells CASMRGNSPLHF. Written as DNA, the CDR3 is TGTGCCAGCATGCGAGGGAATTCACCCCTCCACTTT.

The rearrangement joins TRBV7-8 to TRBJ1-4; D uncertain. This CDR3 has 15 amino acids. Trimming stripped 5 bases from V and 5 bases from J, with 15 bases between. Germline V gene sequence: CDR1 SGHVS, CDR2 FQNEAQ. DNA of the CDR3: TGTGCCAGCAGCCCTTTGTTGGACCCAAATGAAAAACTGTTTTTT. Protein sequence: CASSPLLDPNEKLFF. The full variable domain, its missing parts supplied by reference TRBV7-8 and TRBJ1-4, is GAGVSQSPRYKVAKRGQDVALRCDPISGHVSLFWYQQALGQGPEFLTYFQNEAQLDKSGLPSDRFFAERPEGSVSTLKIQRTQQEDSAVYLCASSPLLDPNEKLFFGSGTQLSVL.

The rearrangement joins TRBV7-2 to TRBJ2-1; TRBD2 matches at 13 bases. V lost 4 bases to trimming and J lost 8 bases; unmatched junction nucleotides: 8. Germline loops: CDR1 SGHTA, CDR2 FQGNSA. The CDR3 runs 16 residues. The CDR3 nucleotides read TGTGCCAGCAGCTCTACTAGCGGGGGGGCCGGGGATGAGCAGTTCTTC. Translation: CASSSTSGGAGDEQFF. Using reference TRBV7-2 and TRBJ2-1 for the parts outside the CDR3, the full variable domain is GAGVSQSPSNKVTEKGKDVELRCDPISGHTALYWYRQSLGQGLEFLIYFQGNSAPDKSGLPSDRFSAERTGGSVSTLTIQRTQQEDSAVYLCASSSTSGGAGDEQFFGPGTRLTVL.

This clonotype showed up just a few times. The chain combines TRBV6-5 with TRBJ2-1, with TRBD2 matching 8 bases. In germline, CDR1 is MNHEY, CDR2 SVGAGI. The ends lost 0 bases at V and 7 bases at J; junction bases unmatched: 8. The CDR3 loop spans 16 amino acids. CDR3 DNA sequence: TGTGCCAGCAGTTACTCGAGAAGCGGGAGCAGTAATGAGCAGTTCTTC. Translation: CASSYSRSGSSNEQFF.

This chain's CDR3 is CASRFQGTDTQYF. The CDR3, as DNA: TGTGCCAGCAGGTTCCAAGGCACAGATACGCAGTATTTT. This chain links TRBV27 with TRBJ2-3; D is undetermined. V gave up 6 bases and J gave up 1 base, with 8 bases separating them. Germline V gives CDR1 MNHEY, CDR2 SMNVEV (reference sequence). The CDR3 is 13 residues long.

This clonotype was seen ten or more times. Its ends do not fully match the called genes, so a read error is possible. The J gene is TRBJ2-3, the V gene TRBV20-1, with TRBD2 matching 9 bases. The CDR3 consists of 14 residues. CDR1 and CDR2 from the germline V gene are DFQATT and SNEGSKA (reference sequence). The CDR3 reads CSATAGGRTDTQYF. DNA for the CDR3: TGCAGCGCTACGGCGGGGGGGCGCACAGATACGCAGTATTTT.

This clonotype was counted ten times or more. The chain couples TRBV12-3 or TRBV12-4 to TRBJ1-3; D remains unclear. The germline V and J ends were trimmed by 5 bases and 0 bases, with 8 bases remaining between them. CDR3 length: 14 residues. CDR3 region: CASSQTSSGNTIYF. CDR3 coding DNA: TGTGCCAGCAGTCAAACATCCTCTGGAAACACCATATATTTT.

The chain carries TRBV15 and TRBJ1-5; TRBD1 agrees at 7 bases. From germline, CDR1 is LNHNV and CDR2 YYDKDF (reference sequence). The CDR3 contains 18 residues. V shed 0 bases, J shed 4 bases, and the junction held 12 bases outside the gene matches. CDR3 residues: CATSRDSMGQLFNQPQHF. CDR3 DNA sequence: TGTGCCACCAGCAGAGACTCTATGGGACAGCTCTTTAATCAGCCCCAGCATTTT.

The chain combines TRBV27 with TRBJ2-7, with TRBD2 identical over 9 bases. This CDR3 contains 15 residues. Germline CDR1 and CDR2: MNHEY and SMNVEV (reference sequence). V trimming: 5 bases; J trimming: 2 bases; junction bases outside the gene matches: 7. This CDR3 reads CASSRVAGATYEQYV. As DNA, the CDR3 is TGTGCCAGCAGTCGGGTAGCGGGGGCCACCTACGAGCAGTACGTC.

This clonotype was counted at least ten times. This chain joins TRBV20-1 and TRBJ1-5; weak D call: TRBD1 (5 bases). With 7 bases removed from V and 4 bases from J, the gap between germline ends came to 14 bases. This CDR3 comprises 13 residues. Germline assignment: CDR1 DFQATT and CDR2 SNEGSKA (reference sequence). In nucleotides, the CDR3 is TGCAGTGGCCAATCGGGGGGTAATCAGCCCCAGCATTTT. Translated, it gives CSGQSGGNQPQHF.

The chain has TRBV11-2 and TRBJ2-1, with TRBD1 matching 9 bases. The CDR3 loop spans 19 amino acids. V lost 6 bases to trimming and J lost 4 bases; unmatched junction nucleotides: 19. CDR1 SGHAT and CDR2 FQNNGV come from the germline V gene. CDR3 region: CASSPQPGTGNWEYNEQFF. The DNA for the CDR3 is TGTGCCAGCAGTCCCCAGCCCGGGACAGGGAATTGGGAATACAATGAGCAGTTCTTC.

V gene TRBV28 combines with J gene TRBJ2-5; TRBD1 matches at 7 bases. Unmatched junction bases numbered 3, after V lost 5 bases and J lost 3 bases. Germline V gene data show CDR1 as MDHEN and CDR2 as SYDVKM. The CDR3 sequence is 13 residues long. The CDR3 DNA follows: TGTGCCAGCAGTGAGACAGGGAAAGAGACCCAGTACTTC. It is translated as CASSETGKETQYF.

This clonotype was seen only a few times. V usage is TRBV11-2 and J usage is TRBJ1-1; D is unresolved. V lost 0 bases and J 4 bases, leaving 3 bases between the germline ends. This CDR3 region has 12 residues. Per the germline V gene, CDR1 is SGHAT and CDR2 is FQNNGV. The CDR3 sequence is CASSLEATEAFF. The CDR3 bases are TGTGCCAGCAGCTTAGAGGCCACTGAAGCTTTCTTT.

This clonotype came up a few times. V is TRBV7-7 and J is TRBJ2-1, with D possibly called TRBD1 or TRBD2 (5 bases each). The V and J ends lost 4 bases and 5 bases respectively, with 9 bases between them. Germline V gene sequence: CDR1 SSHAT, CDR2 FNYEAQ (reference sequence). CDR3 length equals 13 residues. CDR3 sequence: CASSYGTNNEQFF. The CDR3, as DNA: TGTGCCAGCAGCTATGGGACCAACAATGAGCAGTTCTTC.